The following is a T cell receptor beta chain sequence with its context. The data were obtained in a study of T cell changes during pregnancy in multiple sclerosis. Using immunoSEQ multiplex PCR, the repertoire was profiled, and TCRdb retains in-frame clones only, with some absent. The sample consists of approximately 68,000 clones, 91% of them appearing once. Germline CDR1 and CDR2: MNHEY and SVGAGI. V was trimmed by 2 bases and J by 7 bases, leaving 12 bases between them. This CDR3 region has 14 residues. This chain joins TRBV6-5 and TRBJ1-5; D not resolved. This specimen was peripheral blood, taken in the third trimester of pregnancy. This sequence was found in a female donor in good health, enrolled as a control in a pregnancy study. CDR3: CASSYGRGGQPQHF. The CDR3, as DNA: TGTGCCAGCAGTTACGGACGGGGAGGGCAGCCCCAGCATTTT.